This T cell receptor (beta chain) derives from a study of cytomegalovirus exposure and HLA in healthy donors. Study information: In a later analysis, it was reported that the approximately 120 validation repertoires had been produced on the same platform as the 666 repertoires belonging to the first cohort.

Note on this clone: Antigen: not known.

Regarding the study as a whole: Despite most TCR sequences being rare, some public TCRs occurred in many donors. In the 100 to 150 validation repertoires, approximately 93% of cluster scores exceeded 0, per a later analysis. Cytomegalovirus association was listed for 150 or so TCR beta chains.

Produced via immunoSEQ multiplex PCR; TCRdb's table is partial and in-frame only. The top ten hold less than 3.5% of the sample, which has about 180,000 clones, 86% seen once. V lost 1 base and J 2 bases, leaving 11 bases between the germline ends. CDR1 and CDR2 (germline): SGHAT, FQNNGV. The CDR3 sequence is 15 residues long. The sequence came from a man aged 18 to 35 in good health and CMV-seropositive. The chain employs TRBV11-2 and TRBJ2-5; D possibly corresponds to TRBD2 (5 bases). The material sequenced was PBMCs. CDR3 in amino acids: CASSLGYGIQETQYF. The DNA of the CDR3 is TGTGCCAGCAGCTTAGGGTACGGGATTCAAGAGACCCAGTACTTC.